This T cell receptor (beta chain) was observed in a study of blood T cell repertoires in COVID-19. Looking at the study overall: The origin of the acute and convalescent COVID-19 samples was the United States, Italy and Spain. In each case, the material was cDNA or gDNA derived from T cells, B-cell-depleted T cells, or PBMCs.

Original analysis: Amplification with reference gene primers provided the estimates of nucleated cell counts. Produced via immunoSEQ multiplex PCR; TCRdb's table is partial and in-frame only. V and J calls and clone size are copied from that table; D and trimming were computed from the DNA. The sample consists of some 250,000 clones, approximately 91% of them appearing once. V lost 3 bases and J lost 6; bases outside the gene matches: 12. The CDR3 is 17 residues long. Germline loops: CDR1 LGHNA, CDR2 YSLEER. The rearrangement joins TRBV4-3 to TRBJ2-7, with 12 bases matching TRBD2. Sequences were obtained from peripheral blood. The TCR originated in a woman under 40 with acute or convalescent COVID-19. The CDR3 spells CASSQQTSGRLLGEQYF. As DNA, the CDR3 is TGCGCCAGCAGCCAGCAAACTAGCGGGAGGCTCCTGGGCGAGCAGTACTTC.